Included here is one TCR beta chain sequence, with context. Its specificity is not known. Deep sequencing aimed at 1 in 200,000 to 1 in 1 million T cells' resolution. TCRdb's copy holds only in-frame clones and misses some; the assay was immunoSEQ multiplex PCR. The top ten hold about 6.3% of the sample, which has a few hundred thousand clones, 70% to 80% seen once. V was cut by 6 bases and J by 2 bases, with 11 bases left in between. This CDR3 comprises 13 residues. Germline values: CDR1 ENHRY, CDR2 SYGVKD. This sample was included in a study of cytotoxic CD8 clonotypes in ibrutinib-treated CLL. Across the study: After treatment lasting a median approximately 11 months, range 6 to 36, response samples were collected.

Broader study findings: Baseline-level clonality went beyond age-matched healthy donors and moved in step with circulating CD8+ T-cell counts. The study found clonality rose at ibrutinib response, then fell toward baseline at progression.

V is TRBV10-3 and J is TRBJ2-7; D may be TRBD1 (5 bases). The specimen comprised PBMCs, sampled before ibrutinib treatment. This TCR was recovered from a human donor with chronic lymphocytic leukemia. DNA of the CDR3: TGTGCCATCAGCATCTCAGGGCCCTACGAGCAGTACTTC. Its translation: CAISISGPYEQYF.